This record covers a single TCR beta chain. As yet, its antigen is unknown. Trimming at V came to 7 bases and at J to 3 bases, leaving 3 bases not matched to a gene. The V gene's germline CDR1 is LNHDA and CDR2 SQIVND (reference sequence). The CDR3 runs to 13 residues. This record comes from a study of T cell responses to AZD1222 COVID-19 vaccine. Overall study results and limits: White British donors predominated, females outnumbered males, and clonal diversity was possibly underestimated. The CD4 TCRs associated with vaccination extended across spike and predominated at 160-218 and 743-854.

The method was immunoSEQ multiplex PCR; TCRdb's version includes in-frame clones alone and lacks a portion of them. The sample holds some 120,000 clones, more than 70% seen once. The V gene is TRBV19, the J gene TRBJ2-1, with 7 bases that match TRBD2. The source material was peripheral blood, sampled on day 0 of AZD1222 vaccination. The receptor was isolated from an adult in good health. CDR3 region: CASTPGGYNEQFF. The CDR3 nucleotides are TGTGCCAGTACCCCGGGGGGCTACAATGAGCAGTTCTTC.